A single sample gave rise to the 29 T cell receptor beta chains below, sequenced in a study of cytomegalovirus exposure and HLA in healthy donors (dated by TCRdb to 2017 to 2019). Libraries were constructed by the immunoSEQ multiplex PCR assay. A mixture of 60 forward primers for TCR Vbeta segments and 13 reverse primers for TCR Jbeta segments was used in the multiplex PCR. TCRdb stores this immuneACCESS table with in-frame sequences only. Part of the clones is absent; in the studies checked, under half of the shortfall reflects unresolved V genes, and no reason is known for the rest. The sample profile shows 130,000 to 150,000 clones; about 80% of them were found once. The biggest ten clones account for 4.5% to 6.5% of the sample. Sequenced input: PBMCs. The receptors originated from a male donor in good health and CMV-seronegative.

The V gene is TRBV6-5, the J gene TRBJ2-7, with a weak D call TRBD2 (5 bases). V gave up 5 bases and J gave up 0 bases, with 11 bases separating them. Germline V gives CDR1 MNHEY, CDR2 SVGAGI. The CDR3 is made up of 14 amino acids. This CDR3 reads CASSRGFSSYEQYF. CDR3 in DNA: TGTGCCAGCAGTCGCGGGTTTAGCTCCTACGAGCAGTACTTC.

CDR3 nucleotide sequence: TGTGCCAGCAGCTTACGGGGTTCCCCTGAAGCTTTCTTT. It codes for CASSLRGSPEAFF. This rearrangement joins TRBV7-2 to TRBJ1-1; D gene uncertain. V dropped 2 bases and J dropped 6 bases, with 10 bases sitting between them. CDR1 and CDR2 from the germline V gene are SGHTA and FQGNSA. The CDR3 contains 13 residues.

The chain carries TRBV9 and TRBJ1-2, with 10 bases fitting TRBD1. Germline trimming cut 4 bases from V and 4 bases from J; bases unmatched to any gene: 1. The germline CDR1 and CDR2 sequences are SGDLS and YYNGEE. CDR3 length: 13 amino acids. The CDR3 protein is CASSWTGGYGYTF. The CDR3 DNA follows: TGTGCCAGCAGCTGGACAGGGGGCTATGGCTACACCTTC. Full variable domain (outside the CDR3, taken from reference TRBV9 and TRBJ1-2): DSGVTQTPKHLITATGQRVTLRCSPRSGDLSVYWYQQSLDQGLQFLIQYYNGEERAKGNILERFSAQQFPDLHSELNLSSLELGDSALYFCASSWTGGYGYTFGSGTRLTVV.

The chain joins TRBV4-3 to TRBJ2-5; no reliable D call. The last part of the DNA fits TRBJ2-7 better; the J call may be wrong. CDR1 and CDR2 from the germline V gene are LGHNA and YSLEER. The CDR3 runs to 14 residues. This CDR3 reads CASSQDQLSYEQYF. CDR3 nucleotides: TGCGCCAGCAGCCAAGATCAACTCTCCTACGAGCAGTACTTC.

V is TRBV7-8 and J is TRBJ1-2, with 8 bases lining up with TRBD1. Losses at the gene ends were 5 bases for V and 6 bases for J; bases not matched to a gene: 14. The V gene's germline CDR1 is SGHVS and CDR2 FQNEAQ. The CDR3 spans 16 residues. For the CDR3, the DNA is TGTGCCAGCAGCGAGGACCCGAGACAGGGGTTACATGGCTACACCTTC. It yields the protein CASSEDPRQGLHGYTF.

The V call is TRBV15, the J call TRBJ2-3; D not certain. This CDR3 comprises 13 residues. Germline V gene sequence: CDR1 LNHNV, CDR2 YYDKDF (reference sequence). With 2 bases removed from V and 1 base from J, the gap between germline ends came to 4 bases. CDR3 bases: TGTGCCACCAGCAGATCCGGCACAGATACGCAGTATTTT. It is translated as CATSRSGTDTQYF.

The rearrangement joins TRBV6-6 to TRBJ1-2; D is unclear. Germline lookup yields CDR1 MNHNY and CDR2 SVGAGI (reference sequence). The CDR3 covers 16 residues. The germline V and J ends were trimmed by 4 bases and 2 bases, with 17 bases remaining between them. In DNA, the CDR3 is TGTGCCAGCAGTTTCCCAAACAGCCGATCGAACTATGGCTACACCTTC. This encodes CASSFPNSRSNYGYTF.

This clone was counted once. The rearrangement links TRBV6-1 to TRBJ1-2; TRBD1 matches 7 bases. The CDR3 extends over 13 amino acids. Germline V gene sequence: CDR1 MNHNS, CDR2 SASEGT. V gave up 7 bases and J gave up 6 bases; unmatched junction bases: 8. This chain's CDR3 is CASTRSTGDGYTF. The CDR3 DNA reads TGTGCCAGCACTCGCTCCACAGGGGATGGCTACACCTTC.

V is TRBV4-1 and J is TRBJ2-7; TRBD1 matches at 9 bases. The germline gives CDR1 MGHRA, CDR2 YSYEKL. V shed 2 bases, J shed 2 bases, and the junction held 7 bases outside the gene matches. There are 16 residues in the CDR3. CDR3 in amino acids: CASSQLGQGRPYEQYF. The CDR3 bases are TGCGCCAGCAGCCAACTCGGACAGGGGAGGCCCTACGAGCAGTACTTC.

The chain uses TRBV5-1 and TRBJ2-1; 10 bases agree with TRBD2. With 1 base clipped from V and 2 bases from J, the junction kept 0 bases outside the gene matches. The CDR3 loop spans 15 amino acids. In germline, CDR1 is SGHRS, CDR2 YFSETQ. CDR3 sequence reads: CASSLTSGTYNEQFF. The CDR3 region has the DNA TGCGCCAGCAGCTTGACTAGCGGGACCTACAATGAGCAGTTCTTC.

The V gene is TRBV9, the J gene TRBJ2-7; D not certain. CDR3 length: 15 amino acids. Germline values: CDR1 SGDLS, CDR2 YYNGEE. V was cut by 2 bases and J by 0 bases, with 12 bases left in between. The CDR3 is CASSVQALSSYEQYF. CDR3 in DNA: TGTGCCAGCAGCGTTCAGGCGTTGAGCTCCTACGAGCAGTACTTC.

The genes are TRBV7-2 and TRBJ1-1; 7 nucleotides align to TRBD1. CDR1 SGHTA and CDR2 FQGNSA come from the germline V gene. CDR3 size: 13 residues. The ends lost 3 bases at V and 4 bases at J; junction bases unmatched: 2. The CDR3 protein is CASSLGQLTEAFF. The DNA for the CDR3 is TGTGCCAGCAGCTTGGGACAGCTCACTGAAGCTTTCTTT.

The rearrangement links TRBV5-1 to TRBJ1-6; tentative D call: TRBD1 (5 bases). The CDR3 sequence is 14 residues long. Germline CDR1 is SGHRS and CDR2 is YFSETQ. The V end lost 0 bases, the J end lost 8 bases, and 9 bases lay between the germline ends. DNA of the CDR3: TGCGCCAGCAGCTTGGAGGGGCCACATTCACCCCTCCACTTT. It yields the protein CASSLEGPHSPLHF.

The chain couples TRBV7-8 to TRBJ1-5, with a weak D call TRBD1 (5 bases). The ends were cut back, 5 bases at V and 6 bases at J, with 11 bases in the middle. Germline loops: CDR1 SGHVS, CDR2 FQNEAQ. The CDR3 consists of 13 residues. The CDR3 DNA follows: TGTGCCAGCAGCGGAAGCGGGGCTCAGCCCCAGCATTTT. It codes for CASSGSGAQPQHF.

The CDR3 DNA reads TGTGCCAGCAGCTTACAAGAGGGCGGCGGCACCGGGGAGCTGTTTTTT. Encoded protein: CASSLQEGGGTGELFF. V and J are TRBV13 and TRBJ2-2, with D possibly TRBD2 on 5 matching bases. Trimming cost V 2 bases and J 4 bases, with 14 bases left between them. CDR3 length: 16 residues. CDR1 PRHDT and CDR2 FYEKMQ come from the germline V gene (reference sequence).

With respect to this clone: The sample holds other DNA sequences that translate to the same CDR3. The rearrangement joins TRBV29-1 to TRBJ1-5, with 8 bases aligning to TRBD1. The germline gives CDR1 SQVTM, CDR2 ANQGSEA. The CDR3 runs 13 residues. J was trimmed by 5 bases and V by 6 bases; bases with no gene match: 6. In nucleotides, the CDR3 is TGCAGCGTCGGACAGGGTGGTTATCAGCCCCAGCATTTT. The encoded protein is CSVGQGGYQPQHF.

DNA for the CDR3: TGTGCCAGCAGCCAAGGCCAGGGCCTTTCCTACGAGCAGTACTTC. Its translation is CASSQGQGLSYEQYF. The chain is built from TRBV4-2 and TRBJ2-7; possible D gene TRBD1, 5 bases. This CDR3 has 15 amino acids. In germline, CDR1 is LGHNA, CDR2 YNFKEQ. V was shortened by 1 base and J by 1 base, with 11 bases between the two germline ends.

The chain couples TRBV29-1 to TRBJ2-7; possibly TRBD1 for D (6 bases). Germline assignment: CDR1 SQVTM and CDR2 ANQGSEA. Trimming shortened V by 7 bases and J by 2 bases, and 12 bases separated the two germline ends. The CDR3 extends over 12 amino acids. CDR3 amino acids: CSARQDPYEQYF. The DNA of the CDR3 is TGCAGCGCAAGACAGGACCCCTACGAGCAGTACTTC.

V is TRBV5-1 and J is TRBJ1-1; tentatively, D is TRBD1 (5 bases). Germline CDR1 reads SGHRS; CDR2 reads YFSETQ. This CDR3 comprises 14 residues. Trimming shortened V by 3 bases and J by 0 bases, and 9 bases separated the two germline ends. The CDR3 coding sequence is TGCGCCAGCAGCTCGGGGGAGATGAACACTGAAGCTTTCTTT. It is translated as CASSSGEMNTEAFF.

This clone was found a few times. The chain carries TRBV28 and TRBJ1-4; TRBD1 agrees at 7 bases. There are 14 residues in the CDR3. Germline V lookup: CDR1 MDHEN, CDR2 SYDVKM. V lost 3 bases to trimming and J lost 7 bases; unmatched junction nucleotides: 5. CDR3 sequence reads: CASSFSTGLEKLFF. The DNA for the CDR3 is TGTGCCAGCAGTTTTTCGACAGGGCTTGAAAAACTGTTTTTT.

This chain links TRBV9 with TRBJ1-4, with a possible D match to TRBD1 (5 bases). The ends were cut back, 7 bases at V and 0 bases at J, with 13 bases in the middle. CDR3 length: 15 residues. Per germline, CDR1 SGDLS and CDR2 YYNGEE. CDR3: CASGRGSATNEKLFF. The CDR3 nucleotides read TGTGCCAGCGGTAGGGGATCGGCAACTAATGAAAAACTGTTTTTT.

The rearrangement joins TRBV5-1 to TRBJ2-7, with 8 nucleotides matching TRBD1. The V gene end was trimmed by 3 bases and the J gene end by 2 bases; junction bases not matched to a gene: 4. Germline V gene sequence: CDR1 SGHRS, CDR2 YFSETQ. This CDR3 spans 14 amino acids. The CDR3 spells CASSSAQGAYEQYF. The CDR3 bases are TGCGCCAGCAGCTCTGCACAGGGGGCCTACGAGCAGTACTTC.

V gene TRBV9 combines with J gene TRBJ2-7, with 8 bases fitting TRBD1. This CDR3 has 14 amino acids. Germline CDR1 and CDR2: SGDLS and YYNGEE. V lost 0 bases to trimming and J lost 2 bases; unmatched junction nucleotides: 1. The CDR3 sequence is CASSVGDRTYEQYF. CDR3 nucleotide sequence: TGTGCCAGCAGCGTAGGGGACAGGACCTACGAGCAGTACTTC.

The genes are TRBV11-2 and TRBJ1-4; D not resolved. Germline V lookup: CDR1 SGHAT, CDR2 FQNNGV. The germline V and J ends were trimmed by 2 bases and 4 bases, with 11 bases remaining between them. This CDR3 is built from 15 residues. CDR3 nucleotide sequence: TGTGCCAGCAGCTTATATGGGGAGGGTAATGAAAAACTGTTTTTT. Its translation is CASSLYGEGNEKLFF.

The chain employs TRBV28 and TRBJ2-1, with TRBD1 as a possible D gene (6 bases). Germline assignment: CDR1 MDHEN and CDR2 SYDVKM. This CDR3 has 15 amino acids. V was trimmed by 5 bases and J by 3 bases, leaving 14 bases between them. CDR3 loop: CASSPLGQFYNEQFF. Written as DNA, the CDR3 is TGTGCCAGCAGTCCCCTCGGACAGTTCTACAATGAGCAGTTCTTC. Using reference TRBV28 and TRBJ2-1 for the parts outside the CDR3, the full variable domain is DVKVTQSSRYLVKRTGEKVFLECVQDMDHENMFWYRQDPGLGLRLIYFSYDVKMKEKGDIPEGYSVSREKKERFSLILESASTNQTSMYLCASSPLGQFYNEQFFGPGTRLTVL.

V is TRBV7-2 and J is TRBJ1-3; 7 nucleotides match TRBD1. Germline V lookup: CDR1 SGHTA, CDR2 FQGNSA. The CDR3 covers 17 residues. V lost 1 base, J lost 0 bases, and 6 bases stayed unmatched. The CDR3 loop is CASSLVGGQLSGNTIYF. The CDR3 DNA sequence: TGTGCCAGCAGCTTAGTCGGGGGACAGCTCTCTGGAAACACCATATATTTT.

This clone turned up a few times. The chain joins TRBV2 to TRBJ1-1; a possible D gene is TRBD1 (5 bases). Germline CDR1 is SNHLY and CDR2 is FYNNEI. This CDR3 region has 13 residues. With 11 bases removed from V and 1 base from J, the gap between germline ends came to 14 bases. The CDR3 sequence is CAESLQGNTEAFF. CDR3 coding DNA: TGTGCCGAGTCTCTTCAGGGGAACACTGAAGCTTTCTTT.

The chain joins TRBV7-3 to TRBJ2-7; the match to TRBD1 covers 7 bases. The CDR3 is made up of 14 amino acids. Losses at the gene ends were 5 bases for V and 5 bases for J; bases not matched to a gene: 9. CDR1 and CDR2 (germline): SGHTA, FQGTGA. CDR3 sequence reads: CASSPQGNSNEQYF. CDR3 coding DNA: TGTGCCAGCAGCCCACAGGGGAATTCCAACGAGCAGTACTTC. The variable domain in full, with the rest retrieved from reference TRBV7-3 and TRBJ2-7, is GAGVSQTPSNKVTEKGKYVELRCDPISGHTALYWYRQSLGQGPEFLIYFQGTGAADDSGLPNDRFFAVRPEGSVSTLKIQRTERGDSAVYLCASSPQGNSNEQYFGPGTRLTVT.

The chain recombines TRBV18 with TRBJ1-4; 8 bases line up with TRBD1. V dropped 4 bases and J dropped 4; count of bases not matched to a gene: 11. CDR3 size: 17 residues. CDR1 KGHSH and CDR2 LQKENI come from the germline V gene. The CDR3 loop is CASSLVPGQVLNEKLFF. The DNA of the CDR3 is TGTGCCAGCTCACTTGTCCCGGGACAGGTCCTTAATGAAAAACTGTTTTTT.